This TCR beta chain was recorded in a study of CD8+ T cells in alopecia areata. Study in general: Administration of oral tofacitinib to treated patients was at 5 to 10 mg twice daily.

A note on this clone: Its antigen remains unknown.

Isolated RNA was reverse transcribed into cDNA used as the sequencing template. Profiled with immunoSEQ multiplex PCR; TCRdb holds only in-frame clones, not every one. The data hold 200,000 to 250,000 clones, with about 68% observed a single time. The study, taken as a whole, reports: Clonality in lesional scalp, especially alopecia totalis/universalis, exceeded that of normal scalp. Scalp sequencing also captures normal skin's resident alphabeta T cells.

V shed 0 bases and J shed 6 bases, with 9 bases lying between them. Germline CDR1 and CDR2: SQVTM and ANQGSEA. The CDR3 totals 12 residues. The receptor comes from a human donor with alopecia areata. Here the sequenced sample was CD4+ T cells sorted from blood, taken at week 0. The chain joins TRBV29-1 to TRBJ2-7; D remains unclear. The CDR3: CSVEEPTSEQYF. The CDR3 nucleotides are TGCAGCGTTGAAGAACCGACGTCCGAGCAGTACTTC.